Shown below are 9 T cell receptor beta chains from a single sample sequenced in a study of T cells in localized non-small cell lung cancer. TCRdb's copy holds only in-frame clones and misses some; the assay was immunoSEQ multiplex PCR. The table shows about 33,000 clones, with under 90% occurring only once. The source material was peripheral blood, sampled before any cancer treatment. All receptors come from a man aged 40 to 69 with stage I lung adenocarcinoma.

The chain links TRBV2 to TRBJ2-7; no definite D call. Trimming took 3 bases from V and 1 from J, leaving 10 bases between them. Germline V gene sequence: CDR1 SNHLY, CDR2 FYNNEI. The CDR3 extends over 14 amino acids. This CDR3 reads CASSDASWSYEQYF. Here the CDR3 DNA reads TGTGCCAGCAGTGACGCAAGTTGGTCCTACGAGCAGTACTTC.

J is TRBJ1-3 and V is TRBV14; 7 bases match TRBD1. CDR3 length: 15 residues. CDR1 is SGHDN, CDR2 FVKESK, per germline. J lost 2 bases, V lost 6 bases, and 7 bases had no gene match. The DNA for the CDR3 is TGTGCCAGCAGTCGTATACAGGGGCCTGGAAACACCATATATTTT. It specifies CASSRIQGPGNTIYF.

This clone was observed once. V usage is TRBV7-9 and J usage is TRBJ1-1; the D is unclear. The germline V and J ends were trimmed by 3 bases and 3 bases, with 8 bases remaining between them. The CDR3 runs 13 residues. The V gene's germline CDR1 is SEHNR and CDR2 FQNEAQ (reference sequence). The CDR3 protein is CASSFWTDTEAFF. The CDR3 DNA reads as TGTGCCAGCAGCTTCTGGACGGACACTGAAGCTTTCTTT.

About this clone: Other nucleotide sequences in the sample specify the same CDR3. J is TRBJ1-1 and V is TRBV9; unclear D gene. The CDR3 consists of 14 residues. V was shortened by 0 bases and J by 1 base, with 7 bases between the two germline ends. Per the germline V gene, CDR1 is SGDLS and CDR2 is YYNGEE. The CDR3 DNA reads TGTGCCAGCAGCGTAGCTGGTAGGAACACTGAAGCTTTCTTT. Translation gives CASSVAGRNTEAFF.

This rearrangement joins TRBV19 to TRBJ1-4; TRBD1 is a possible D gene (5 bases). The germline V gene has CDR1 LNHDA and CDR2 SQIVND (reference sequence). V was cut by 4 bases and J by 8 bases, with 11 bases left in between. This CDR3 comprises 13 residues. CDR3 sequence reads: CASSTWGGEKLFF. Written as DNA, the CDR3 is TGTGCCAGTAGTACTTGGGGCGGCGAAAAACTGTTTTTT.

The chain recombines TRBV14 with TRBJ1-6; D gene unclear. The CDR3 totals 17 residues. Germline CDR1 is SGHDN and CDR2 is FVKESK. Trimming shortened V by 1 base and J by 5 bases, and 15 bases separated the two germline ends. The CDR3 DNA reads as TGTGCCAGCAGCCAAGTTAAGGGATCTCTCAATAATTCACCCCTCCACTTT. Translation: CASSQVKGSLNNSPLHF. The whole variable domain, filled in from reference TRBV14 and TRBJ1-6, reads EAGVTQFPSHSVIEKGQTVTLRCDPISGHDNLYWYRRVMGKEIKFLLHFVKESKQDESGMPNNRFLAERTGGTYSTLKVQPAELEDSGVYFCASSQVKGSLNNSPLHFGNGTRLTVT.

This chain's CDR3 is CASSQDRDFDRPQQFF. The CDR3, as DNA: TGCGCCAGCAGCCAAGATCGGGACTTTGACAGGCCTCAGCAGTTCTTC. The chain combines TRBV4-1 with TRBJ2-1; the D call may be TRBD1 or TRBD2 (6 bases each). Per the germline V gene, CDR1 is MGHRA and CDR2 is YSYEKL. Trimming pared 0 bases from V and 11 bases from J, leaving 20 bases between. This CDR3 contains 16 residues.

The chain's CDR3 is CASSYSGTGGYEQYF. In DNA form, the CDR3 reads TGTGCCAGCAGTTACTCCGGGACAGGGGGCTACGAGCAGTACTTC. This chain uses TRBV6-5 with TRBJ2-7, with TRBD1 matching 11 bases. V was pared by 0 bases and J by 3 bases, with 1 base of the junction left unmatched. This CDR3 has 15 residues. CDR1 is MNHEY and CDR2 is SVGAGI in the germline V gene.

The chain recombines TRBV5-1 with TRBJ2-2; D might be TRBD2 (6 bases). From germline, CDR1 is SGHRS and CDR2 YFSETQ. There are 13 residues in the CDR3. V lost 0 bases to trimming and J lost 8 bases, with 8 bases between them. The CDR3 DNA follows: TGCGCCAGCAGCTTGGACCTAGCGGGGGAGCTGTTTTTT. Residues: CASSLDLAGELFF.